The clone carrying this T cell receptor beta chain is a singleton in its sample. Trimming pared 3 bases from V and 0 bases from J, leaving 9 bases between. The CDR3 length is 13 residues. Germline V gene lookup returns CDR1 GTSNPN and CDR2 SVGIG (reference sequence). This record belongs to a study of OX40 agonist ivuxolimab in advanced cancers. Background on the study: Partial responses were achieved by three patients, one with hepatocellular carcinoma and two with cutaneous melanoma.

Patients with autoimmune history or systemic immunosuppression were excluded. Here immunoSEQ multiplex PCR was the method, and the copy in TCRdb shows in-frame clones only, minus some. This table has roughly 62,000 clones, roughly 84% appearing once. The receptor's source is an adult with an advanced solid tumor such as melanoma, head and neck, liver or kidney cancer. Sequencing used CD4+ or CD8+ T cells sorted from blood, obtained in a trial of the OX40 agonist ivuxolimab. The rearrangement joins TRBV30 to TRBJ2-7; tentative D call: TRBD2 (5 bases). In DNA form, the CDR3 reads TGTGCCTGGAGGCTCGGGAACTCCTACGAGCAGTACTTC. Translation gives CAWRLGNSYEQYF.